This T cell receptor beta chain appears in the sequencing data of a study of CD8 T cells in ankylosing spondylitis. Deletions cut 2 bases from V and 8 bases from J, with 19 bases between. The CDR3 has 16 residues. Germline CDR1 and CDR2: SGHRS and YFSETQ. This clonotype was detected only a few times. The antigen remains undetermined. General observations from the study: Characteristic, it appeared, of ankylosing spondylitis blood was a TCR beta motif of eight highly homologous variants.

Via MiXCR, TCRdb re-called the 5' RACE reads, giving one row per CDR3 protein. The sample has 400,000 to 450,000 distinct CDR3 sequences, roughly 15% seen once. Sequencing was carried out using blood, either unsorted or a sorted T cell fraction (not recorded which). The chain carries TRBV5-1 and TRBJ1-4, with D possibly TRBD1 on 6 matching bases. This receptor was identified in a male donor with ankylosing spondylitis. CDR3 sequence (DNA): TGCGCCAGCAGCTTCGACAGAGGGGGGGCCGGGGAAAAACTGTTTTTT. Translating gives CASSFDRGGAGEKLFF.